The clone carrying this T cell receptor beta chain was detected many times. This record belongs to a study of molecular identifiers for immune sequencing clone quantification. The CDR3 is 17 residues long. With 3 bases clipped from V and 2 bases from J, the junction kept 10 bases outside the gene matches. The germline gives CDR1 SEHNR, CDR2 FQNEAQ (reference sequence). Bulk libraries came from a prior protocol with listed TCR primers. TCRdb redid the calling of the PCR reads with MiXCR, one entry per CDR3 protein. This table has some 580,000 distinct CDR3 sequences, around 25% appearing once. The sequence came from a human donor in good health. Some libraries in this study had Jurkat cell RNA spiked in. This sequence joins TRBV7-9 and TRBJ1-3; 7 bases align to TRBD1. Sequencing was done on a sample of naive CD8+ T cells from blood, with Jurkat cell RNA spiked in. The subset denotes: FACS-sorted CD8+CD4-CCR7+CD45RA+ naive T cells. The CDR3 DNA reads TGTGCCAGCAGCTTGTTCAGCAGGGGGGTCACTGGAAACACCATATATTTT. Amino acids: CASSLFSRGVTGNTIYF.